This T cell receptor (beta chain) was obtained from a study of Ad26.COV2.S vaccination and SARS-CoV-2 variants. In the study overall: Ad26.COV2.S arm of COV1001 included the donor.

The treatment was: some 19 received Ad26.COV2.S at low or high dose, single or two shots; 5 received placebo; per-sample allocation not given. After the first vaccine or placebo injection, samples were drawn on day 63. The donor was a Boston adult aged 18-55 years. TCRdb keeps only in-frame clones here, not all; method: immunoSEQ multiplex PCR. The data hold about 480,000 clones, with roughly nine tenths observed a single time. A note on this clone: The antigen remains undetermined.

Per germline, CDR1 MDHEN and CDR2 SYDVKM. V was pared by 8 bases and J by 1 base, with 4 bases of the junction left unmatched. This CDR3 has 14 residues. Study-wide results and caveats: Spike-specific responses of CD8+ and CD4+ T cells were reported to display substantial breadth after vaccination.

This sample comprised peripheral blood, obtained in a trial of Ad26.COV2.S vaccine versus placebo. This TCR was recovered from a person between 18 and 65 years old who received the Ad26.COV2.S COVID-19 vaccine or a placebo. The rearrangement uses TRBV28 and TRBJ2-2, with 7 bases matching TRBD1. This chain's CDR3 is CASRRQGNTGELFF. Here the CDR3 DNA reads TGTGCCAGCCGCCGACAGGGGAACACCGGGGAGCTGTTTTTT.